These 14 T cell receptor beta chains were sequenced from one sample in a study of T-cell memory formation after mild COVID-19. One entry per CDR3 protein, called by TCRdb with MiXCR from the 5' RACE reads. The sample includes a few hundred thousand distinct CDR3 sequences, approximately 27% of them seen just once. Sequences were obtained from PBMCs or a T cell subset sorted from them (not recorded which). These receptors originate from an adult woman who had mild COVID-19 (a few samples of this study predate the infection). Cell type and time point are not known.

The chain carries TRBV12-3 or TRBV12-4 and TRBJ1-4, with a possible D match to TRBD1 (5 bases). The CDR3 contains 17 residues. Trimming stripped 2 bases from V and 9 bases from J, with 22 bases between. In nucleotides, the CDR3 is TGTGCCAGCAGTTTATTGGTCCCTTCCCGGCAGGGTCAAAAACTGTTTTTT. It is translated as CASSLLVPSRQGQKLFF.

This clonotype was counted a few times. The CDR3 DNA sequence: TGTGCTAGTGGTTCGACTAGCGGGGAAGAGACCCAGTACTTC. Translated, it gives CASGSTSGEETQYF. The V and J genes are TRBV12-5 and TRBJ2-5; the match to TRBD2 covers 11 bases. The CDR3 loop spans 14 amino acids. J gave up 3 bases and V 4 bases, and 1 base lay outside the gene matches. Germline V gene sequence: CDR1 LGHNT, CDR2 FRNRAP.

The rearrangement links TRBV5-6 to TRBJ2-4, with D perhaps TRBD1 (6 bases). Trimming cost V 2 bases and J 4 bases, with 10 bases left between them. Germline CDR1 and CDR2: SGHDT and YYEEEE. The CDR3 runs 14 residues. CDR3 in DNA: TGTGCCAGCAGCTTTAGGCAGGGGAAAAACATTCAGTACTTC. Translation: CASSFRQGKNIQYF.

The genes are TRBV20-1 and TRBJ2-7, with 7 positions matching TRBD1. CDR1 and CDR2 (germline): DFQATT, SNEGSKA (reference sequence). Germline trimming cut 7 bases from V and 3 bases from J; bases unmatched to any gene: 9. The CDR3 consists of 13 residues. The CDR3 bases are TGCAGTGTTTCCGATGGGACAGTCTACGAGCAGTACTTC. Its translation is CSVSDGTVYEQYF.

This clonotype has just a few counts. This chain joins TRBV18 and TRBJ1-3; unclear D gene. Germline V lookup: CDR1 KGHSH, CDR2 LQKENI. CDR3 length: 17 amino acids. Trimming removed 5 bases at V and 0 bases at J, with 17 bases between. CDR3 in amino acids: CASSSPGLTSSGNTIYF. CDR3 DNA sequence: TGTGCCAGCTCATCCCCAGGTCTTACGAGCTCTGGAAACACCATATATTTT. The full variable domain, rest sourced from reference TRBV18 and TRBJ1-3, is NAGVMQNPRHLVRRRGQEARLRCSPMKGHSHVYWYRQLPEEGLKFMVYLQKENIIDESGMPKERFSAEFPKEGPSILRIQQVVRGDSAAYFCASSSPGLTSSGNTIYFGEGSWLTVV.

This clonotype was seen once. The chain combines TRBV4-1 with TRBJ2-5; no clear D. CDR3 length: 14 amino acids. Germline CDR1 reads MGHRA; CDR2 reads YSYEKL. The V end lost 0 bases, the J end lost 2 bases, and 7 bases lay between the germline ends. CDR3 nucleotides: TGCGCCAGCAGCCAAGAACGGAGTCAAGAGACCCAGTACTTC. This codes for CASSQERSQETQYF.

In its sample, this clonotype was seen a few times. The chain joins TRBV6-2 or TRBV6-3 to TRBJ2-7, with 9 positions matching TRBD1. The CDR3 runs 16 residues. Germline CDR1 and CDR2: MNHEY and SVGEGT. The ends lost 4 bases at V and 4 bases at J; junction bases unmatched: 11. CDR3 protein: CASSLLRTGVWYEQYF. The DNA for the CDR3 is TGTGCCAGCAGTTTACTCCGGACAGGGGTATGGTACGAGCAGTACTTC.

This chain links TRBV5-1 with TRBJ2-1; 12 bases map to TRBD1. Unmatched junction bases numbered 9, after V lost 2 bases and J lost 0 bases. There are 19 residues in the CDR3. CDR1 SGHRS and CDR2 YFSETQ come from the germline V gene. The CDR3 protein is CASSLGTGGSQSSYNEQFF. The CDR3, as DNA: TGCGCCAGCAGCTTAGGGACAGGGGGCTCCCAAAGCTCCTACAATGAGCAGTTCTTC. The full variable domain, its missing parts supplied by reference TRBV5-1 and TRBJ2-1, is KAGVTQTPRYLIKTRGQQVTLSCSPISGHRSVSWYQQTPGQGLQFLFEYFSETQRNKGNFPGRFSGRQFSNSRSEMNVSTLELGDSALYLCASSLGTGGSQSSYNEQFFGPGTRLTVL.

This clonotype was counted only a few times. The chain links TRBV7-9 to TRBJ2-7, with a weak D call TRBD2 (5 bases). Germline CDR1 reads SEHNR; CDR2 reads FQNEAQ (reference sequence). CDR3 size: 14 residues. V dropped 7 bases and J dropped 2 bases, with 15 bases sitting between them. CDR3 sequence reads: CASTSVRRAYEQYF. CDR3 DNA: TGTGCCAGCACCTCTGTTAGGCGGGCCTACGAGCAGTACTTC.

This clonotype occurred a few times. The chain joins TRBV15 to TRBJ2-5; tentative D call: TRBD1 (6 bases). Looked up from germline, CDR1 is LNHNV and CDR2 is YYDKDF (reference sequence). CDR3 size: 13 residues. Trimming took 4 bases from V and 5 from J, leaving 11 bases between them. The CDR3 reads CATSKGQWETQYF. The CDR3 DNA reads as TGTGCCACCAGCAAAGGACAGTGGGAGACCCAGTACTTC.

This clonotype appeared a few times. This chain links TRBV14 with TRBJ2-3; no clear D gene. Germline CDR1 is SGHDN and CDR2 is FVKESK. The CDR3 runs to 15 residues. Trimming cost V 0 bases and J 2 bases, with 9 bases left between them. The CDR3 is CASSQDQEFTDTQYF. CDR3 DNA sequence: TGTGCCAGCAGCCAAGACCAGGAATTCACAGATACGCAGTATTTT.

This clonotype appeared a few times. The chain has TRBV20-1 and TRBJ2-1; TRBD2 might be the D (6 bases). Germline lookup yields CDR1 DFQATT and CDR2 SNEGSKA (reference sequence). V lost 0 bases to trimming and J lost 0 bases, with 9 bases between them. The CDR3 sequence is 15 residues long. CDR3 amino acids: CSARDRGSSYNEQFF. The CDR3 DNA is TGCAGTGCTAGAGATCGGGGGAGCTCCTACAATGAGCAGTTCTTC.

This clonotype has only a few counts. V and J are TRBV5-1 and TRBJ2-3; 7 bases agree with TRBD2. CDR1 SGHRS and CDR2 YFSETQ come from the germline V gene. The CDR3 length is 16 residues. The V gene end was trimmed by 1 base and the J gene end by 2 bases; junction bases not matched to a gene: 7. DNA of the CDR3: TGCGCCAGCAGCTTGAGGCAAGCGGGGCCCACAGATACGCAGTATTTT. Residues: CASSLRQAGPTDTQYF.

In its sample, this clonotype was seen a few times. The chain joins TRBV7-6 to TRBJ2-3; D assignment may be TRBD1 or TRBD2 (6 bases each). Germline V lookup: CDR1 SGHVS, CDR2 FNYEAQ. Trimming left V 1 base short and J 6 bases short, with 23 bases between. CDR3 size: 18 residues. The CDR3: CASSLDSQTGGALDTQYF. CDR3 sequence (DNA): TGTGCCAGCAGCTTAGACTCGCAGACAGGAGGGGCTTTGGATACGCAGTATTTT.